This is a list of T cell receptor beta chains from one sample in a study of T-cell memory formation after mild COVID-19. Each CDR3 protein is one row after TCRdb ran MiXCR on the 5' RACE reads. Of 35,000 to 55,000 distinct CDR3 sequences listed, nearly 9.5% are singletons. The material sequenced was PBMCs or a T cell subset sorted from them (not recorded which). The receptors were sampled from an adult woman who had mild COVID-19 (a few samples of this study predate the infection). Cell type and time point are not known. CDR3s include the opening cysteine and the closing phenylalanine or tryptophan. The D gene is left open where the match is weak. Clone size appears in some rows only: once, few, many, or a class for an expanded clone.

TRBD1 | TRBJ2-7 | TRBV7-6 | many | CASSLPGQGNEQYF | TGTGCCAGCAGCTTACCGGGACAGGGAAACGAGCAGTACTTC
. | TRBJ1-5 | TRBV19 | few | CASSIKSVYQPQHF | TGTGCCAGTAGTATAAAATCCGTTTATCAGCCCCAGCATTTT
TRBD1 | TRBJ1-2 | TRBV24-1 | few | CATSDEDRDGYTF | TGTGCCACCAGTGATGAAGACAGGGATGGCTACACCTTC
TRBD2 | TRBJ2-1 | TRBV11-1 | . | CASSLAAGLNEQFF | TGTGCCAGCAGCTTGGCAGCGGGATTAAATGAGCAGTTCTTC
TRBD2 | TRBJ2-7 | TRBV5-1 | . | CASSSGLTGYEQYF | TGCGCCAGCAGCTCGGGACTAACGGGCTACGAGCAGTACTTC
. | TRBJ2-5 | TRBV18 | few | CASSRGRPQETQYF | TGTGCCAGCTCACGCGGCAGGCCCCAAGAGACCCAGTACTTC
. | TRBJ2-3 | TRBV7-9 | few | CASSSTPPLDLAPQYF | TGTGCCAGCAGCTCCACGCCTCCACTAGATCTGGCGCCGCAGTATTTT
TRBD2 | TRBJ2-1 | TRBV7-9 | many | CASSYRAGAQFF | TGTGCCAGCAGCTACCGAGCGGGAGCCCAGTTCTTC
. | TRBJ2-1 | TRBV7-8 | few | CASTLRGTSYNEQFF | TGTGCCAGCACCTTACGGGGGACCTCCTACAATGAGCAGTTCTTC
. | TRBJ2-7 | TRBV7-9 | few | CASSPLSAYEQYF | TGTGCCAGCAGCCCTTTATCGGCCTACGAGCAGTACTTC
. | TRBJ1-6 | TRBV10-3 | . | CAISTGNSPLHF | TGTGCCATCAGTACTGGGAATTCACCCCTCCACTTT